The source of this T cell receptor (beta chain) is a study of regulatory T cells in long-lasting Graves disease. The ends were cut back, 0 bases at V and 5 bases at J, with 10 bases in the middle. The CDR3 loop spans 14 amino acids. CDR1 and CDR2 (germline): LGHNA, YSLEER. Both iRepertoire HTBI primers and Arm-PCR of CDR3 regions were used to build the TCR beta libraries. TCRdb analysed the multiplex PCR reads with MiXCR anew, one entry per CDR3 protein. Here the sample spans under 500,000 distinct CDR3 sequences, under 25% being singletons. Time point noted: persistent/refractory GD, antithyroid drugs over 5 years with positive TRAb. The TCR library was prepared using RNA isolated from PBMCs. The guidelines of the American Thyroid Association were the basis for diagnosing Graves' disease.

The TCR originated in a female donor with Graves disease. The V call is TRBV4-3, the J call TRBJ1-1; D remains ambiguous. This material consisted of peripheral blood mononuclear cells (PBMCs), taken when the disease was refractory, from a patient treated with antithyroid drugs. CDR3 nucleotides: TGCGCCAGCAGCCAAGATTCAGGCGGGACTGAAGCTTTCTTT. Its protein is CASSQDSGGTEAFF.